Listed here are 8 T cell receptor beta chains from one sample, sequenced in a study of response to subunit inactivated influenza vaccine. Each CDR3 protein gets one entry after TCRdb re-called the RT-PCR reads with MiXCR. The table shows about 170,000 distinct CDR3 sequences, with roughly a tenth occurring only once. This material consisted of CD8+ T cells sorted from PBMCs, taken roughly 24 months after vaccination. Every receptor here comes from a man aged 45 to 70 who received an inactivated influenza vaccine.

The chain uses TRBV5-1 and TRBJ2-2; tentative D call: TRBD1 (5 bases). V was shortened by 0 bases and J by 6 bases, with 9 bases between the two germline ends. Germline values: CDR1 SGHRS, CDR2 YFSETQ. This CDR3 comprises 14 residues. The CDR3 nucleotides read TGCGCCAGCAGCTTGGTGGCAGGGCCCGGGGAGCTGTTTTTT. This encodes CASSLVAGPGELFF.

This clonotype has ten or more counts. This chain links TRBV12-3 or TRBV12-4 with TRBJ2-7; 10 bases are a match to TRBD1. Unmatched junction bases numbered 0, after V lost 1 base and J lost 3 bases. The CDR3 is 14 amino acids. CDR3 in amino acids: CASSLGDRGYEQYF. In DNA, the CDR3 is TGTGCCAGCAGTTTAGGGGACAGGGGCTACGAGCAGTACTTC.

This clonotype was detected many times. The chain employs TRBV20-1 and TRBJ2-7; no clear D. Germline CDR1 reads DFQATT; CDR2 reads SNEGSKA (reference sequence). V dropped 1 base and J dropped 2 bases, with 18 bases sitting between them. The CDR3 is made up of 16 amino acids. CDR3 in amino acids: CSARGTAWVGAYEQYF. In nucleotides, the CDR3 is TGCAGTGCTAGAGGAACGGCCTGGGTTGGGGCCTACGAGCAGTACTTC.

This clonotype occurred a few times. The rearrangement uses TRBV6-2 or TRBV6-3 and TRBJ1-5; D is ambiguous. CDR3 length: 12 amino acids. V lost 2 bases to trimming and J lost 6 bases, with 5 bases between them. Per the germline V gene, CDR1 is MNHEY and CDR2 is SVGEGT. The CDR3 loop is CASSYPTQPQHF. The CDR3 bases are TGTGCCAGCAGTTACCCGACTCAGCCCCAGCATTTT.

V gene TRBV4-1 combines with J gene TRBJ2-1; 8 bases map to TRBD2. CDR1 and CDR2 (germline): MGHRA, YSYEKL. The CDR3 is 19 residues long. With 5 bases clipped from V and 6 bases from J, the junction kept 21 bases outside the gene matches. The CDR3: CASSAEGLERGRPGNEQFF. CDR3 DNA: TGCGCCAGCAGCGCTGAGGGTCTCGAGCGGGGGAGACCTGGCAATGAGCAGTTCTTC.

The chain joins TRBV20-1 to TRBJ1-2; TRBD1 is a possible D gene (6 bases). The CDR3 runs 15 residues. V was clipped by 0 bases and J by 4 bases, with 15 bases between them. Per the germline V gene, CDR1 is DFQATT and CDR2 is SNEGSKA (reference sequence). In DNA, the CDR3 is TGCAGTGCTAGAGATCTCGAGACAGGTGGCTATGGCTACACCTTC. Protein product: CSARDLETGGYGYTF.

This rearrangement joins TRBV12-3 or TRBV12-4 to TRBJ2-2; perhaps TRBD2 as D (6 bases). Trimming stripped 5 bases from V and 0 bases from J, with 13 bases between. The CDR3 runs to 16 residues. The CDR3 sequence is CASSPTGTSNTGELFF. In nucleotides, the CDR3 is TGTGCCAGCAGTCCTACCGGGACTTCGAACACCGGGGAGCTGTTTTTT.

This chain uses TRBV7-6 with TRBJ2-7; weak D call: TRBD2 (5 bases). CDR3 length: 13 residues. V was shortened by 1 base and J by 6 bases, with 10 bases between the two germline ends. Germline V lookup: CDR1 SGHVS, CDR2 FNYEAQ. The CDR3 here is CASSLGLGGEQYF. The CDR3 DNA is TGTGCCAGCAGCTTAGGGTTAGGAGGCGAGCAGTACTTC.